The 24 T cell receptor beta chains below were found in one sample sequenced in a study of blood T cell repertoires in COVID-19. Libraries were prepared by immunoSEQ multiplex PCR; TCRdb keeps only in-frame clonotypes and omits some of them. This sample has roughly 100,000 clones; over 75% occur once, and the top ten carry nearly 20%. Sequencing input: peripheral blood. The receptors were gathered from a human donor in a cohort sampled during active COVID-19.

The gene calls are TRBV19 and TRBJ2-1; D perhaps matches TRBD1 (6 bases). Trimming shortened V by 7 bases and J by 9 bases, and 19 bases separated the two germline ends. Germline V gene lookup returns CDR1 LNHDA and CDR2 SQIVND (reference sequence). This CDR3 comprises 14 residues. CDR3 region: CASITGQGFGEQFF. DNA for the CDR3: TGTGCCAGTATTACGGGACAAGGGTTTGGTGAGCAGTTCTTC.

This chain links TRBV9 with TRBJ2-2, with D perhaps matching TRBD2 (6 bases). The CDR3 has 15 amino acids. The germline V gene encodes CDR1 SGDLS and CDR2 YYNGEE. Trimming took 5 bases from V and 6 from J, leaving 17 bases between them. The CDR3 here is CASSVQPSASGELFF. CDR3 in DNA: TGTGCCAGCAGTGTTCAGCCTAGCGCCTCCGGGGAGCTGTTTTTT.

This clone appeared a few times. V and J are TRBV5-4 and TRBJ2-7; TRBD2 might be the D (6 bases). V lost 0 bases to trimming and J lost 1 base, with 11 bases between them. CDR3 length equals 15 residues. CDR1 is SGHNT and CDR2 is YYREEE in the germline V gene (reference sequence). The CDR3, as DNA: TGTGCCAGCAGCTTGGCCGGTGCGGGATCCTACGAGCAGTACTTC. Protein sequence: CASSLAGAGSYEQYF.

The chain links TRBV9 to TRBJ2-1; tentatively, D is TRBD2 (5 bases). Germline values: CDR1 SGDLS, CDR2 YYNGEE. Trimming took 0 bases from V and 9 from J, leaving 13 bases between them. CDR3 size: 14 residues. The CDR3 here is CASSVEGLAIEQFF. The CDR3 DNA follows: TGTGCCAGCAGCGTAGAAGGGCTAGCTATTGAGCAGTTCTTC.

This clone appeared a single time. The chain has TRBV10-3 and TRBJ1-1; D perhaps matches TRBD1 (5 bases). The V and J ends lost 6 bases and 1 base respectively, with 12 bases between them. CDR1 and CDR2 (germline): ENHRY, SYGVKD. The CDR3 covers 14 residues. This chain's CDR3 is CAIRVGGTNTEAFF. DNA for the CDR3: TGTGCCATCAGAGTGGGAGGGACGAACACTGAAGCTTTCTTT.

V is TRBV11-1 and J is TRBJ2-7; TRBD2 aligns across 10 bases. The germline V gene has CDR1 SGHAT and CDR2 FQDESV (reference sequence). V trimming: 1 base; J trimming: 7 bases; junction bases outside the gene matches: 10. The CDR3 totals 16 residues. CDR3 residues: CASSLGGLAYSWEQYF. CDR3 DNA sequence: TGTGCCAGCAGCTTAGGGGGACTAGCGTATTCGTGGGAGCAGTACTTC.

This rearrangement joins TRBV7-6 to TRBJ2-1, with TRBD2 as a possible D gene (6 bases). V gave up 1 base and J gave up 2 bases, with 9 bases separating them. The CDR3 is 15 residues long. Germline CDR1 SGHVS, CDR2 FNYEAQ. The CDR3 DNA sequence: TGTGCCAGCAGCTTAGAGGGAGGCCCCTACAATGAGCAGTTCTTC. This encodes CASSLEGGPYNEQFF.

This clone is labeled medium-sized. The J gene is TRBJ2-7, the V gene TRBV6-5; possibly TRBD1 for D (6 bases). From germline, CDR1 is MNHEY and CDR2 SVGAGI. CDR3 size: 14 residues. V was trimmed by 0 bases and J by 3 bases, leaving 9 bases between them. The CDR3 bases are TGTGCCAGCAGTTACTCCCAGGGGCGCTACGAGCAGTACTTC. It encodes CASSYSQGRYEQYF.

The gene calls are TRBV7-9 and TRBJ2-1; 12 nucleotides align to TRBD2. CDR1 is SEHNR and CDR2 is FQNEAQ in the germline V gene (reference sequence). The CDR3 has 17 residues. V lost 3 bases to trimming and J lost 7 bases; unmatched junction nucleotides: 10. The CDR3 here is CASSFDPATSGRNEQFF. The CDR3 nucleotides read TGTGCCAGCAGCTTTGATCCCGCGACTAGCGGGAGAAATGAGCAGTTCTTC. Combining the CDR3 with reference TRBV7-9 and TRBJ2-1 gives the whole variable domain DTGVSQNPRHKITKRGQNVTFRCDPISEHNRLYWYRQTLGQGPEFLTYFQNEAQLEKSRLLSDRFSAERPKGSFSTLEIQRTEQGDSAMYLCASSFDPATSGRNEQFFGPGTRLTVL.

The rearrangement joins TRBV28 to TRBJ1-1; tentatively, D is TRBD1 (5 bases). Between the trimmed V and J ends, which lost 6 bases and 3 bases, there was a span of 20 bases. Germline CDR1 MDHEN, CDR2 SYDVKM. CDR3 length: 16 amino acids. The CDR3 coding sequence is TGTGCCAGCAGCCCCGCGGAGCAGGGAGGGGACACTGAAGCTTTCTTT. This sequence encodes CASSPAEQGGDTEAFF.

The rearrangement uses TRBV18 and TRBJ1-1; D gene ambiguous. The germline V gene has CDR1 KGHSH and CDR2 LQKENI. This CDR3 has 14 amino acids. The V end was cut by 5 bases, the J end by 1 base, with 11 bases between. CDR3 bases: TGTGCCAGCTCAGCCTTGGAGGGGAACACTGAAGCTTTCTTT. Protein product: CASSALEGNTEAFF. Combining the CDR3 with reference TRBV18 and TRBJ1-1 gives the whole variable domain NAGVMQNPRHLVRRRGQEARLRCSPMKGHSHVYWYRQLPEEGLKFMVYLQKENIIDESGMPKERFSAEFPKEGPSILRIQQVVRGDSAAYFCASSALEGNTEAFFGQGTRLTVV.

Here the CDR3 DNA reads TGTGCCAGCAGCCCGGCGGCCAACACTGAAGCTTTCTTT. This translates into CASSPAANTEAFF. This sequence joins TRBV7-6 and TRBJ1-1; D is unclear. V gave up 5 bases and J gave up 2 bases, with 9 bases separating them. This CDR3 region has 13 residues. Germline CDR1 reads SGHVS; CDR2 reads FNYEAQ.

V is TRBV19 and J is TRBJ1-2, with TRBD1 identical over 7 bases. Unmatched junction bases numbered 10, after V lost 7 bases and J lost 8 bases. Per the germline V gene, CDR1 is LNHDA and CDR2 is SQIVND (reference sequence). CDR3 size: 13 residues. The CDR3 DNA follows: TGTGCCAGTACCGTATCTAGGGGGCCCGGCTACACCTTC. Protein product: CASTVSRGPGYTF.

This sequence joins TRBV5-6 and TRBJ2-3; D is perhaps TRBD2 (5 bases). The V end lost 3 bases, the J end lost 2 bases, and 16 bases lay between the germline ends. The V gene's germline CDR1 is SGHDT and CDR2 YYEEEE. CDR3 length: 16 residues. The CDR3 sequence is CASSSWRSSATDTQYF. The CDR3, as DNA: TGTGCCAGCAGCTCCTGGCGGAGTAGCGCCACAGATACGCAGTATTTT.

The V gene is TRBV9, the J gene TRBJ2-1; 9 bases map to TRBD2. CDR1 and CDR2 from the germline V gene are SGDLS and YYNGEE. The CDR3 loop spans 15 amino acids. V dropped 4 bases and J dropped 0; count of bases not matched to a gene: 2. The CDR3 DNA reads TGTGCCAGCAGCAGTAGCGGGAGCTCCTACAATGAGCAGTTCTTC. Translation gives CASSSSGSSYNEQFF.

This clone occurred a few times. The rearrangement links TRBV11-3 to TRBJ1-1, with D unclear. CDR1 SGHNT and CDR2 YENEEA come from the germline V gene. The CDR3 totals 13 residues. Trimming took 1 base from V and 4 from J, leaving 7 bases between them. In DNA, the CDR3 is TGTGCCAGCAGCTTAGTCTATGGCACTGAAGCTTTCTTT. This sequence encodes CASSLVYGTEAFF.

This chain uses TRBV6-2 or TRBV6-3 with TRBJ2-5; 7 bases align to TRBD2. The junction had 9 bases not matched to a gene; V was cut back by 2 bases and J by 3 bases. Germline-derived CDR1 and CDR2 are MNHEY and SVGEGT. The CDR3 consists of 16 residues. The DNA for the CDR3 is TGTGCCAGCAGTTACCGAGCGGGACTCAACGAAGAGACCCAGTACTTC. Amino acids: CASSYRAGLNEETQYF.

The chain carries TRBV15 and TRBJ2-1; 11 bases map to TRBD2. This CDR3 has 17 amino acids. CDR1 and CDR2 from the germline V gene are LNHNV and YYDKDF (reference sequence). V shed 5 bases, J shed 8 bases, and the junction held 14 bases outside the gene matches. CDR3 region: CATSSRRGTSGRHEQFF. DNA for the CDR3: TGTGCCACCAGCTCTAGAAGAGGAACTAGCGGGAGACATGAGCAGTTCTTC.

This rearrangement joins TRBV10-1 to TRBJ2-7; 7 bases line up with TRBD1. The CDR3 contains 16 residues. With V trimmed by 6 bases and J by 0 bases, 11 bases remained unmatched. Germline lookup yields CDR1 WNHNN and CDR2 SYGVQD (reference sequence). The CDR3 DNA follows: TGCGCCAGCAGAGCCCAACCGGGACAGTGCTCCTACGAGCAGTACTTC. This encodes CASRAQPGQCSYEQYF.

V is TRBV28 and J is TRBJ1-1; D not resolved. The V and J ends lost 4 bases and 7 bases respectively, with 13 bases between them. Looked up from germline, CDR1 is MDHEN and CDR2 is SYDVKM. The CDR3 totals 13 residues. CDR3 loop: CASSSYRLSEAFF. CDR3 bases: TGTGCCAGCAGTTCATACCGACTGAGTGAAGCTTTCTTT. Full variable domain (remainder filled in from reference TRBV28 and TRBJ1-1): DVKVTQSSRYLVKRTGEKVFLECVQDMDHENMFWYRQDPGLGLRLIYFSYDVKMKEKGDIPEGYSVSREKKERFSLILESASTNQTSMYLCASSSYRLSEAFFGQGTRLTVV.

This chain connects TRBV27 to TRBJ2-2, with 10 positions matching TRBD2. The V gene's germline CDR1 is MNHEY and CDR2 SMNVEV (reference sequence). The trim removed 3 bases at V and 0 bases at J, leaving 7 bases unmatched. This CDR3 has 18 residues. This chain's CDR3 is CASSFPTSGPANTGELFF. The CDR3 coding sequence is TGTGCCAGCAGTTTCCCGACTAGCGGGCCCGCGAACACCGGGGAGCTGTTTTTT.

The rearrangement joins TRBV15 to TRBJ2-1, with a tentative D call TRBD2 (6 bases). From germline, CDR1 is LNHNV and CDR2 YYDKDF (reference sequence). Trimming removed 4 bases at V and 1 base at J, with 11 bases between. This CDR3 is built from 15 residues. CDR3 nucleotides: TGTGCCACCAGCATAGAGACTAGTTCCTACAATGAGCAGTTCTTC. Residues: CATSIETSSYNEQFF.

The gene calls are TRBV2 and TRBJ2-3, with 10 bases that match TRBD2. Germline CDR1 reads SNHLY; CDR2 reads FYNNEI. V was clipped by 6 bases and J by 5 bases; unmatched bases: 29. The CDR3 runs 22 residues. The CDR3 DNA sequence: TGTGCCAGCAGCCTTACCCCTCGCGCTAGCGGGGGAGGGTATGGGCAGATAGATACGCAGTATTTT. It is translated as CASSLTPRASGGGYGQIDTQYF.

The chain combines TRBV9 with TRBJ2-7; D gene uncertain. The CDR3 extends over 11 amino acids. Germline CDR1 SGDLS, CDR2 YYNGEE. Trimming took off 5 bases at V and 3 bases at J, with 6 bases between the two ends. CDR3 nucleotide sequence: TGTGCCAGCAGTCCCTACTACGAGCAGTACTTC. This translates into CASSPYYEQYF.